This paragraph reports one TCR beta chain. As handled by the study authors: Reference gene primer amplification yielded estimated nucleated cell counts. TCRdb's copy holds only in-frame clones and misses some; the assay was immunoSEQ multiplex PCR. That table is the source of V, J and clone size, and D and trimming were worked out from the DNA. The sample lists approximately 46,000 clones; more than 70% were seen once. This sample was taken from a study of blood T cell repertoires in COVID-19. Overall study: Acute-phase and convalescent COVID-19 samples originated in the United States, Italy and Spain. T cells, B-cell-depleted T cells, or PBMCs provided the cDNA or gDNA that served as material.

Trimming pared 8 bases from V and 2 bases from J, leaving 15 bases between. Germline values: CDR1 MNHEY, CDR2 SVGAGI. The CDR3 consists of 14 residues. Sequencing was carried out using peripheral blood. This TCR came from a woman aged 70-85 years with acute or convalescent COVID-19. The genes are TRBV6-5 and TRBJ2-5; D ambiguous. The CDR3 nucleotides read TGTGCCAGCCAACGTCTCATGGAGCAAGAGACCCAGTACTTC. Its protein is CASQRLMEQETQYF.